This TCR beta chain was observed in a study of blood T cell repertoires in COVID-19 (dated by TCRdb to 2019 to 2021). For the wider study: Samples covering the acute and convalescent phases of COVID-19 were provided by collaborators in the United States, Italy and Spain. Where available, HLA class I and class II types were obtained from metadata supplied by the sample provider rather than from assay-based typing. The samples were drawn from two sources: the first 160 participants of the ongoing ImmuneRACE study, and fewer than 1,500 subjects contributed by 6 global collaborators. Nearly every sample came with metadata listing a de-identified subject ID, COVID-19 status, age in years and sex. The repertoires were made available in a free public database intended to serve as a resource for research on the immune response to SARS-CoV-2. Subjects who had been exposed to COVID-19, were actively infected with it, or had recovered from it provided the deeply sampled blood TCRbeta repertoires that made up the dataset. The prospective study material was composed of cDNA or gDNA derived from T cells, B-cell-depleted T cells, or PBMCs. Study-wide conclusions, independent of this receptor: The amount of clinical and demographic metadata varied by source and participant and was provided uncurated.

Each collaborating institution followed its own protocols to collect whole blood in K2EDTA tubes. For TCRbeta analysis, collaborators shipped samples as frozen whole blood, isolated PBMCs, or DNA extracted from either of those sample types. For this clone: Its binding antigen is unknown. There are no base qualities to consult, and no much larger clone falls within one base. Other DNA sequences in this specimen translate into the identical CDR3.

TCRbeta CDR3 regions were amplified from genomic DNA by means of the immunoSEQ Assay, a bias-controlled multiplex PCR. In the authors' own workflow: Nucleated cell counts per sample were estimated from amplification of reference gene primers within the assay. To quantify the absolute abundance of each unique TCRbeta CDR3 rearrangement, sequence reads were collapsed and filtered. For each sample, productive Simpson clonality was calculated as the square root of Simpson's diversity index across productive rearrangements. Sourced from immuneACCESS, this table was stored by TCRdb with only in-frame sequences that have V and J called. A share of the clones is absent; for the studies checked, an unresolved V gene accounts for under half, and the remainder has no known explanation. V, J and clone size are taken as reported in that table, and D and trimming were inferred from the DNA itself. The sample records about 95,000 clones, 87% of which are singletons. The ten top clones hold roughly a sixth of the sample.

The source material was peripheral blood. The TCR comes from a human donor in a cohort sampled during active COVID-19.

CDR3 protein: CASSVDRVNTEAFF. The DNA is as follows: TGTGCCAGCAGCGTCGACAGGGTCAACACTGAAGCTTTCTTT. The V and J segments used are TRBV9 and TRBJ1-1, with TRBD1 identical over 7 junction bases. The germline V gene specifies SGDLS as CDR1 and YYNGEE as CDR2. Germline trimming amounts to 2 bases on V and 2 bases on J, with 3 as the count of junction bases outside the gene matches. The CDR3 runs 14 amino acids, cysteine and phenylalanine included. The sequence is cut down to CDR3 DNA, 42 bases in frame from base 1.